These 13 T cell receptor beta chains were sequenced from one sample in a study of cytomegalovirus exposure and HLA in healthy donors. TCRdb keeps only in-frame clones here, not all; method: immunoSEQ multiplex PCR. Of tens of thousands of clones in the sample, around 94% were seen once. The sample taken for sequencing was PBMCs. These receptor sequences come from a woman in her late teens or twenties in good health and CMV-seropositive.

The rearrangement uses TRBV9 and TRBJ1-6, with 9 bases fitting TRBD1. Germline V CDR1 and CDR2: SGDLS, YYNGEE. The ends lost 4 bases at V and 10 bases at J; junction bases unmatched: 6. The length of the CDR3 is 14 residues. CDR3 bases: TGTGCCAGCAGCCTCACAGGGGGCTACTCACCCCTCCACTTT. Encoded protein: CASSLTGGYSPLHF.

J is TRBJ1-1 and V is TRBV2; the D gene is possibly TRBD1 (5 bases). This CDR3 contains 16 residues. V was pared by 2 bases and J by 1 base, with 14 bases between. CDR1 and CDR2 (germline): SNHLY, FYNNEI. Here the CDR3 reads CASSENVGGTNTEAFF. The DNA for the CDR3 is TGTGCCAGCAGTGAAAATGTCGGGGGGACGAACACTGAAGCTTTCTTT.

The chain joins TRBV5-1 to TRBJ2-5, with 10 bases identical to TRBD2. After removal of 4 bases from V and 3 bases from J, the junction contained 6 bases not matched to a gene. This CDR3 has 15 amino acids. Germline V gene sequence: CDR1 SGHRS, CDR2 YFSETQ. The CDR3 region has the DNA TGCGCCAGCAGCGCGTCCGGGACTAGCGAAGAGACCCAGTACTTC. Its translation is CASSASGTSEETQYF.

The gene calls are TRBV4-2 and TRBJ1-4; 8 positions match TRBD1. The J segment lost 7 bases and the V segment lost 2 bases, leaving 6 bases of the junction unmatched. The germline CDR1 and CDR2 sequences are LGHNA and YNFKEQ. The CDR3 has 15 residues. Here the CDR3 reads CASSQPGQVGEKLFF. Written as DNA, the CDR3 is TGTGCCAGCAGCCAACCGGGACAGGTCGGTGAAAAACTGTTTTTT.

This clone was counted between two and nine times. J is TRBJ1-4 and V is TRBV7-9; D perhaps matches TRBD1 (6 bases). The CDR3 is made up of 17 amino acids. Trimming cost V 0 bases and J 4 bases, with 15 bases left between them. Germline V gives CDR1 SEHNR, CDR2 FQNEAQ (reference sequence). CDR3 coding DNA: TGTGCCAGCAGCTTAGCACAGGGCCCGTCTTTTAATGAAAAACTGTTTTTT. Translation gives CASSLAQGPSFNEKLFF. The complete variable domain, with remaining parts taken from reference TRBV7-9 and TRBJ1-4, reads DTGVSQNPRHKITKRGQNVTFRCDPISEHNRLYWYRQTLGQGPEFLTYFQNEAQLEKSRLLSDRFSAERPKGSFSTLEIQRTEQGDSAMYLCASSLAQGPSFNEKLFFGSGTQLSVL.

This chain joins TRBV9 and TRBJ1-5; 7 bases align to TRBD1. Per the germline V gene, CDR1 is SGDLS and CDR2 is YYNGEE. V shed 1 base and J 4 bases; nucleotides not matched to a gene: 5. The CDR3 runs to 15 residues. As DNA, the CDR3 is TGTGCCAGCAGCGTAACGGGACAGTCTAATCAGCCCCAGCATTTT. This codes for CASSVTGQSNQPQHF.

The rearrangement joins TRBV6-4 to TRBJ2-3; D gene unclear. V shed 2 bases and J shed 2 bases, with 5 bases lying between them. CDR1 and CDR2 (germline): MRHNA, SNTAGT. The CDR3 has 13 amino acids. In nucleotides, the CDR3 is TGTGCCAGCAGTGACCCGTTCACAGATACGCAGTATTTT. Translating it yields CASSDPFTDTQYF.

The chain combines TRBV2 with TRBJ2-1; the match to TRBD2 covers 9 bases. This CDR3 contains 15 residues. Trimming took 4 bases from V and 9 from J; bases not matched to a gene: 10. Germline assignment: CDR1 SNHLY and CDR2 FYNNEI. The CDR3 DNA is TGTGCCAGCAGTGGTGGCGGGGGGGCCTCGGGTGAGCAGTTCTTC. This sequence encodes CASSGGGGASGEQFF.

This chain's CDR3 is CASSPGQGVRREQYF. The DNA for the CDR3 is TGTGCCAGCAGCCCGGGACAGGGGGTAAGGCGCGAGCAGTACTTC. The chain employs TRBV9 and TRBJ2-7, with TRBD1 identical over 11 bases. The CDR3 consists of 15 residues. The V and J ends lost 4 bases and 6 bases, in that order; junction bases with no gene match: 9. Germline V gene lookup returns CDR1 SGDLS and CDR2 YYNGEE. Full variable domain (missing parts from reference TRBV9 and TRBJ2-7): DSGVTQTPKHLITATGQRVTLRCSPRSGDLSVYWYQQSLDQGLQFLIQYYNGEERAKGNILERFSAQQFPDLHSELNLSSLELGDSALYFCASSPGQGVRREQYFGPGTRLTVT.

The chain joins TRBV4-3 to TRBJ2-1; weak D call: TRBD2 (6 bases). V was pared by 3 bases and J by 8 bases, with 20 bases between. The germline CDR1 and CDR2 sequences are LGHNA and YSLEER. The CDR3 has 16 residues. CDR3 region: CASSQDLGGNNYEQFF. The CDR3 DNA reads TGCGCCAGCAGCCAGGATCTGGGGGGTAACAATTATGAGCAGTTCTTC.

The chain couples TRBV2 to TRBJ1-1, with a possible D match to TRBD1 (6 bases). V lost 8 bases and J lost 4, with 8 bases in between. CDR1 and CDR2 from the germline V gene are SNHLY and FYNNEI. This CDR3 spans 11 amino acids. CDR3 residues: CASGRGTEAFF. In DNA form, the CDR3 reads TGTGCCAGCGGCAGGGGCACTGAAGCTTTCTTT.

The V gene is TRBV4-3, the J gene TRBJ1-2; no clear D gene. The CDR3 extends over 15 amino acids. V lost 2 bases, J lost 8 bases, and 18 bases lay in between. The germline CDR1 and CDR2 sequences are LGHNA and YSLEER. As DNA, the CDR3 is TGCGCCAGCAGCCAAATGTCCGGGTCCGCAGACGGCTACACCTTC. Protein sequence: CASSQMSGSADGYTF.

V usage is TRBV27 and J usage is TRBJ1-1, with 7 positions matching TRBD1. The CDR3 covers 15 residues. Germline V CDR1 and CDR2: MNHEY, SMNVEV (reference sequence). Germline trimming cut 6 bases from V and 2 bases from J; bases unmatched to any gene: 9. Here the CDR3 reads CASSRPTGYNTEAFF. Written as DNA, the CDR3 is TGTGCCAGCAGCCGCCCGACAGGGTATAACACTGAAGCTTTCTTT.